Sequencing of this TCR beta chain was carried out in a study of Graves' ophthalmopathy and Graves' hyperthyroidism. The TCR beta CDR3 regions underwent amplification from RNA transcripts. A first-round RT-PCR used HTBI primers, followed by a second-round multiplex PCR. In TCRdb, the multiplex PCR reads were re-called with MiXCR into one record per CDR3 protein. The data hold about 480,000 distinct CDR3 sequences, with approximately 15% observed a single time. V lost 6 bases and J lost 9, with 9 bases in between. CDR1 and CDR2 from the germline V gene are MNHEY and SVGEGT. The CDR3 runs to 11 residues. This clonotype was found many times.

The TCR originated in a woman younger than 45 with Graves' ophthalmopathy. The chain is built from TRBV6-2 or TRBV6-3 and TRBJ1-5; D unresolved. Sequencing input: blood. CDR3 nucleotides: TGTGCCAGCAGGGACTTGGGGCCCCAGCATTTT. This encodes CASRDLGPQHF.